This TCR beta chain was recorded in a study of blood T cell repertoires in COVID-19 (dated by TCRdb to 2018 to 2020). For context, the study as a whole: Collaborator samples came from the United States, Italy and Spain and covered acute and convalescent phases of COVID-19. The material from the prospective study consisted of cDNA or gDNA derived from T cells, B-cell-depleted T cells, or PBMCs. Subjects who had been exposed to COVID-19, were actively infected with it, or had recovered from it provided the deeply sampled blood TCRbeta repertoires that made up the dataset. A freely available public database, intended as a resource for researchers studying the immune response to SARS-CoV-2, is where the repertoires were released. The samples were drawn from the first 160 participants of the ongoing ImmuneRACE study and from over a thousand subjects provided by 6 global collaborators. The sample metadata nearly always contained a de-identified subject ID, COVID-19 status, age in years and sex. Where available, HLA class I and class II types were taken from metadata supplied by the sample provider and were not determined by assay-based typing. Study-wide findings and limitations: Clinical and demographic metadata were provided uncurated, with the amount varying by source and participant.

The CDR1 and CDR2 encoded by the germline V gene (reference sequence) are MNHEY and SMNVEV. Reading from cysteine to phenylalanine, the CDR3 counts 15 amino acids. Of the read, only the CDR3 DNA is kept; its 45 bases are in frame from base 1. V was cut back by 8 bases and J by 0 bases, leaving a gap of 14 bases between them. TCRbeta CDR3 regions were amplified from genomic DNA by means of the immunoSEQ Assay, a bias-controlled multiplex PCR. The study's own analysis went as follows. The number of nucleated cells in each sample was estimated by amplification of reference gene primers within the assay. Sequence reads were collapsed and filtered to measure the absolute abundance of every unique TCRbeta CDR3 rearrangement. For each sample, productive Simpson clonality was calculated by taking the square root of Simpson's diversity index across productive rearrangements. TCRdb took this table from immuneACCESS and kept in-frame rearrangements with V and J called. Such tables lack part of the clones; where checked against another copy, unresolved V genes explain under half of the gap, and the rest is unexplained. V and J calls plus clone size are reproduced from that table; the DNA served to infer D and trimming. This sample comprises tens of thousands of clones, 85% to 90% of them detected only once. The biggest ten clones account for 22% of the sample.

A remark on this clone: Its antigen is still unknown. The record has no base qualities; no much larger clone is one base away.

Whole blood was collected in K2EDTA tubes by collaborating institutions according to the institutions' own protocols. For TCRbeta analysis, collaborators shipped samples as frozen whole blood, isolated PBMCs, or DNA extracted from either of those sample types. The chain is assembled from TRBV27 and TRBJ2-1, with TRBD1 as a weak D call on 6 bases. The TCR sequence derives from a woman of 80 years or more in a cohort sampled during active or convalescent COVID-19. The sequenced material came from peripheral blood. The CDR3 here reads CASLKDRSSYNEQFF. In nucleotides, the sequence is TGTGCCAGCTTAAAAGACAGGAGCTCCTACAATGAGCAGTTCTTC.